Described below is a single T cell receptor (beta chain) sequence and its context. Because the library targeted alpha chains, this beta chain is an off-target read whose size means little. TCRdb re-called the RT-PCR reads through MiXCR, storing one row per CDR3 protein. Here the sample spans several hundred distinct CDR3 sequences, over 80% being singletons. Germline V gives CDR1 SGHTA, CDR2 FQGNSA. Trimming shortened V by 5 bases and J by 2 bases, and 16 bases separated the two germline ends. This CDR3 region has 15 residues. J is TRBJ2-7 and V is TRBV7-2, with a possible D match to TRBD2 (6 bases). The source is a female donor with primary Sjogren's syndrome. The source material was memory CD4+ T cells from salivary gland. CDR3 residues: CASSGGSSAAYEQYF. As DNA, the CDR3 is TGTGCCAGCAGCGGCGGGTCTAGCGCCGCCTACGAGCAGTACTTC. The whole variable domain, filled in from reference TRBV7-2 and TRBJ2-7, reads GAGVSQSPSNKVTEKGKDVELRCDPISGHTALYWYRQSLGQGLEFLIYFQGNSAPDKSGLPSDRFSAERTGGSVSTLTIQRTQQEDSAVYLCASSGGSSAAYEQYFGPGTRLTVT.